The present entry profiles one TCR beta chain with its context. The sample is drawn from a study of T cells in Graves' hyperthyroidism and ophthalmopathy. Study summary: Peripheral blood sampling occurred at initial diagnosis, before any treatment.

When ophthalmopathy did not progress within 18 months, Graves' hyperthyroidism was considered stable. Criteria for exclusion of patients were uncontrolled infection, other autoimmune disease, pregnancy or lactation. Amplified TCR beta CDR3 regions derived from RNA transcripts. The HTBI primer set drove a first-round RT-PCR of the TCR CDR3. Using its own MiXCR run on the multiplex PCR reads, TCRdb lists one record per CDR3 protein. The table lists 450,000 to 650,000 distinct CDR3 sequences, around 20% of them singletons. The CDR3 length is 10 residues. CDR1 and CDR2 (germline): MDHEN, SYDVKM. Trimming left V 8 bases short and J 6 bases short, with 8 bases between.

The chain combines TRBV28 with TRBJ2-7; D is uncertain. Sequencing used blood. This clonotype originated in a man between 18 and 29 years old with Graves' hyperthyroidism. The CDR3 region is CASPIGEQYF. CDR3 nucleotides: TGTGCCAGCCCAATAGGCGAGCAGTACTTC.